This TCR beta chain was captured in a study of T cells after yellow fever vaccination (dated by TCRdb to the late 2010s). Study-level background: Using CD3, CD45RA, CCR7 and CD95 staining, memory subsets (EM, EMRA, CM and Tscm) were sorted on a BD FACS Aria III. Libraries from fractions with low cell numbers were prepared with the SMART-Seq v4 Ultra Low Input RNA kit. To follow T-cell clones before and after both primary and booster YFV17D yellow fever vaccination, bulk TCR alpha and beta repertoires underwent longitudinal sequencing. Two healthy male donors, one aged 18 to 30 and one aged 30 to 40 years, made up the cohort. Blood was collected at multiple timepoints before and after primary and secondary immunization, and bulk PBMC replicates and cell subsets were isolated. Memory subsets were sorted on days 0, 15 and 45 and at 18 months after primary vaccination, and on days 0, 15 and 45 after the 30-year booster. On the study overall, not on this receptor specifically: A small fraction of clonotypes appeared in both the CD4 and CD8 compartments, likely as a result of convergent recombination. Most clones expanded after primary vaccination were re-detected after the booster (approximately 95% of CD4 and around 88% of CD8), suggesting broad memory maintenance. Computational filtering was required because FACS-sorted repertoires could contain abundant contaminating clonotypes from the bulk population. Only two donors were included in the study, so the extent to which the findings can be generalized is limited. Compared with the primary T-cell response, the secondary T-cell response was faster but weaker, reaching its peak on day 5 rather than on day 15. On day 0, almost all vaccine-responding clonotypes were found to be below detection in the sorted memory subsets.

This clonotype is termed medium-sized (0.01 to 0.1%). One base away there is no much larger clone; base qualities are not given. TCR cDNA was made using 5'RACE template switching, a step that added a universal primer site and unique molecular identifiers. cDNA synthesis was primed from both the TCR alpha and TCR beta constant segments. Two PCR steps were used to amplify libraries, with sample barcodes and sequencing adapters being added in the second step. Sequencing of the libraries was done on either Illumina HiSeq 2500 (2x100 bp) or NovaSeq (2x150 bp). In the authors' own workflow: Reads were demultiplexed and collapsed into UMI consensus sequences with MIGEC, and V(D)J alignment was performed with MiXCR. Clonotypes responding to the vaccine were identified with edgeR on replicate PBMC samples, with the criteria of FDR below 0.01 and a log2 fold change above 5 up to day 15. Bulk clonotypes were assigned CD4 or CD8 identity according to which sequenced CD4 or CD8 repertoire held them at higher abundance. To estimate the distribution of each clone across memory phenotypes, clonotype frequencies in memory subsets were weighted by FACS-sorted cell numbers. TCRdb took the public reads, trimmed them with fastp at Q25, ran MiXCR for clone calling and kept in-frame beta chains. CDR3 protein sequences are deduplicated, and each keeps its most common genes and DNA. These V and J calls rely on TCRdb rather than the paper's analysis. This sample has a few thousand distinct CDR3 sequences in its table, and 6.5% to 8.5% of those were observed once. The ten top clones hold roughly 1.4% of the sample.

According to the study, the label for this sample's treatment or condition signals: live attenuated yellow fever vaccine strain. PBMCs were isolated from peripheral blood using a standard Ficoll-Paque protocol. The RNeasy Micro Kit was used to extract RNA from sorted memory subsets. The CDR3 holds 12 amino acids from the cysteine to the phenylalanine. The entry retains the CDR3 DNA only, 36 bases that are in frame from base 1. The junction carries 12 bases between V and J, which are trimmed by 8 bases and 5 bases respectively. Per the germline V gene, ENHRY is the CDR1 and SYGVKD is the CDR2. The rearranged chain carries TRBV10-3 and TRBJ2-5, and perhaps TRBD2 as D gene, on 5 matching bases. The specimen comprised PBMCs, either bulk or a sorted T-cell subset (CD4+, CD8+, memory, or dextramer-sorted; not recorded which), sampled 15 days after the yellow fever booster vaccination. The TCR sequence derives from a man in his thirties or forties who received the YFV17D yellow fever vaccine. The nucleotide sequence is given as TGTGCCATCGGACCGTCGGGGGAGACCCAGTACTTC. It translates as CAIGPSGETQYF.